What follows describes a single T cell receptor beta chain. Antigen specificity is unknown. These data originate in a study of human T cells and chemical hapten exposure. Turning to the study itself: Alopecia universalis, totalis or areata was present in patients who were mostly female.

TCRdb re-analysed the RACE reads in MiXCR, keeping a single row per CDR3 protein. The sample holds tens of thousands of distinct CDR3 sequences; around a tenth are singletons and the top ten take about 1.4%. General observations from the study: TCRs above 1 in 1000 frequency did not change with DPC sensitization. Controls had significantly fewer large CDR3 similarity clusters than were formed by expanded TCRs.

As to time point: patch test 2, 6 weeks after DPC sensitization. Treatment indicated: therapeutic diphenylcyclopropenone sensitization with weekly scalp DPC. The sequences come from whole blood, collected in connection with sensitization to the hapten diphenylcyclopropenone (DPC). This receptor was identified in a man in his late teens or twenties with alopecia areata. Some clones in this sample may be carry-over from other donors' samples.

CDR3 nucleotides: TGTGCCAGCAGTGACAGGGTAGCTGGAAACACCATATATTTT. Amino acid sequence: CASSDRVAGNTIYF. V is TRBV25-1 and J is TRBJ1-3; possible D gene TRBD1, 5 bases. The CDR3 covers 14 residues. The V gene's germline CDR1 is MGHDK and CDR2 SYGVNS. V shed 3 bases and J shed 2 bases, with 8 bases lying between them.